The 26 T cell receptor beta chains presented below share a single source sample, sequenced in a study of blood T cell repertoires in COVID-19. Some clones are missing from TCRdb's copy, which holds only in-frame ones; the method was immunoSEQ multiplex PCR. In the table there are 140,000 to 150,000 clones, approximately 83% of which are singletons. Sample: peripheral blood. These receptors originate from a woman aged 55-70 years with COVID-19, enrolled during active disease.

The rearrangement links TRBV15 to TRBJ1-3; the D is unclear. V was shortened by 0 bases and J by 0 bases, with 9 bases between the two germline ends. The V gene's germline CDR1 is LNHNV and CDR2 YYDKDF (reference sequence). The CDR3 loop spans 16 amino acids. CDR3: CATSRDYANSGNTIYF. Written as DNA, the CDR3 is TGTGCCACCAGCAGAGATTACGCTAACTCTGGAAACACCATATATTTT.

The rearrangement links TRBV19 to TRBJ2-3, with 8 bases that match TRBD2. The length of the CDR3 is 14 residues. Per germline, CDR1 LNHDA and CDR2 SQIVND (reference sequence). After removal of 5 bases from V and 7 bases from J, the junction contained 8 bases not matched to a gene. In DNA form, the CDR3 reads TGTGCCAGTAGTGTACGGGGGGGCCTGAATACGCAGTATTTT. It codes for CASSVRGGLNTQYF.

The rearrangement links TRBV2 to TRBJ1-2; D not resolved. The germline V gene encodes CDR1 SNHLY and CDR2 FYNNEI. The length of the CDR3 is 11 residues. V was trimmed by 6 bases and J by 2 bases, leaving 4 bases between them. CDR3 amino acids: CASRENYGYTF. CDR3 DNA: TGTGCCAGCAGGGAGAACTATGGCTACACCTTC.

In this sample, this clone turned up a few times. V and J are TRBV29-1 and TRBJ2-1, with D possibly TRBD2 on 6 matching bases. CDR1 SQVTM and CDR2 ANQGSEA come from the germline V gene. The CDR3 spans 14 residues. Trimming stripped 3 bases from V and 8 bases from J, with 17 bases between. DNA of the CDR3: TGCAGCGTTGAGGAGGGTATCGGATCGGATGAGCAGTTCTTC. Its protein is CSVEEGIGSDEQFF.

In its sample, this clone was seen once. The chain couples TRBV4-2 to TRBJ1-3; D remains unclear. The V gene lost 0 bases and the J gene lost 0 bases, with 12 bases spanning the gap. The CDR3 sequence is 17 residues long. CDR1 is LGHNA, CDR2 YNFKEQ, per germline. The CDR3 DNA is TGTGCCAGCAGCCAAGAACCAAGCTCTTTCTCTGGAAACACCATATATTTT. Its protein is CASSQEPSSFSGNTIYF.

This chain joins TRBV4-1 and TRBJ2-7, with D possibly matching TRBD1 (6 bases). The V gene's germline CDR1 is MGHRA and CDR2 YSYEKL. The CDR3 extends over 14 amino acids. Trimming cost V 3 bases and J 2 bases, with 11 bases left between them. The CDR3 is CASSHRDTPYEQYF. In DNA, the CDR3 is TGCGCCAGCAGCCACCGGGACACCCCCTACGAGCAGTACTTC.

The chain combines TRBV6-5 with TRBJ2-3, with a weak D call TRBD1 (5 bases). The CDR3 loop spans 10 amino acids. Looked up from germline, CDR1 is MNHEY and CDR2 is SVGAGI. The V gene lost 11 bases and the J gene lost 3 bases, with 6 bases spanning the gap. This chain's CDR3 is CASGTDTQYF. CDR3 DNA sequence: TGTGCCTCAGGGACAGATACGCAGTATTTT.

This clone has more than one count but fewer than ten. The J gene is TRBJ2-7, the V gene TRBV6-1, with D perhaps matching TRBD1 (6 bases). With 3 bases removed from V and 4 bases from J, the gap between germline ends came to 13 bases. This CDR3 is 14 amino acids long. In germline, CDR1 is MNHNS, CDR2 SASEGT. For the CDR3, the DNA is TGTGCCAGCAGTGACCCCAGGGGAGAATACGAGCAGTACTTC. It translates to CASSDPRGEYEQYF.

The J gene is TRBJ1-3, the V gene TRBV28, with TRBD1 identical over 7 bases. The CDR3 is made up of 19 amino acids. Per germline, CDR1 MDHEN and CDR2 SYDVKM. V was clipped by 0 bases and J by 0 bases; unmatched bases: 11. CDR3 nucleotides: TGTGCCAGCAGTTTATGGACAGGGAATGTACCATCCTCTGGAAACACCATATATTTT. This codes for CASSLWTGNVPSSGNTIYF.

The J gene is TRBJ2-5, the V gene TRBV18, with TRBD2 identical over 11 bases. The trim removed 4 bases at V and 2 bases at J, leaving 6 bases unmatched. CDR3 length: 16 amino acids. Germline V lookup: CDR1 KGHSH, CDR2 LQKENI. The CDR3 is CASSQPGLAAQETQYF. In DNA form, the CDR3 reads TGTGCCAGCTCACAACCGGGACTAGCGGCTCAAGAGACCCAGTACTTC.

The rearrangement joins TRBV4-3 to TRBJ1-5; D uncertain. The CDR3 consists of 13 residues. The V gene's germline CDR1 is LGHNA and CDR2 YSLEER. The germline V and J ends were trimmed by 0 bases and 3 bases, with 3 bases remaining between them. DNA for the CDR3: TGCGCCAGCAGCCAAGATCACAATCAGCCCCAGCATTTT. Amino acids: CASSQDHNQPQHF.

V and J are TRBV18 and TRBJ2-4; 7 bases line up with TRBD1. Losses at the gene ends were 6 bases for V and 15 bases for J; bases not matched to a gene: 14. The CDR3 loop spans 13 amino acids. Germline CDR1 and CDR2: KGHSH and LQKENI. CDR3 sequence reads: CASSLTGTDHPYF. The DNA of the CDR3 is TGTGCCAGCTCGCTAACCGGGACAGATCACCCGTACTTC.

The rearrangement uses TRBV27 and TRBJ1-1; a possible D gene is TRBD1 (6 bases). Looked up from germline, CDR1 is MNHEY and CDR2 is SMNVEV (reference sequence). V lost 6 bases to trimming and J lost 0 bases, with 8 bases between them. The CDR3 runs to 13 residues. This CDR3 reads CASRGHMNTEAFF. In nucleotides, the CDR3 is TGTGCCAGCAGGGGACACATGAACACTGAAGCTTTCTTT.

This chain connects TRBV19 to TRBJ2-2; tentative D call: TRBD2 (6 bases). Germline V gene sequence: CDR1 LNHDA, CDR2 SQIVND (reference sequence). V was shortened by 7 bases and J by 4 bases, with 19 bases between the two germline ends. The CDR3 has 16 amino acids. CDR3 DNA: TGTGCCAGTACCCCGGGAGTTATTCTTCGCACCGGGGAGCTGTTTTTT. This sequence encodes CASTPGVILRTGELFF.

The chain has TRBV4-2 and TRBJ1-4; TRBD1 matches 12 bases. The CDR3 consists of 17 residues. V trimming: 3 bases; J trimming: 7 bases; junction bases outside the gene matches: 9. Per the germline V gene, CDR1 is LGHNA and CDR2 is YNFKEQ. CDR3 bases: TGTGCCAGCAGCCAGGATATGGGACAGGGGGCGGGTGAAAAACTGTTTTTT. This codes for CASSQDMGQGAGEKLFF.

CDR3 DNA: TGTGCCAGCAGCCGCGGGACTCAAGAGACCCAGTACTTC. Encoded protein: CASSRGTQETQYF. The V call is TRBV28, the J call TRBJ2-5, with TRBD2 as a possible D gene (6 bases). Per the germline V gene, CDR1 is MDHEN and CDR2 is SYDVKM. Trimming shortened V by 6 bases and J by 2 bases, and 10 bases separated the two germline ends. The CDR3 length is 13 residues.

The chain has TRBV5-1 and TRBJ2-1, with a weak D call TRBD1 (7 bases). V lost 4 bases to trimming and J lost 4 bases, with 15 bases between them. The CDR3 is 15 residues long. Germline CDR1 is SGHRS and CDR2 is YFSETQ. In DNA form, the CDR3 reads TGCGCCAGCAGCCTGCCCAGGGGGGAGTACAATGAGCAGTTCTTC. This gives the protein CASSLPRGEYNEQFF.

This clone has just a few counts. The rearrangement uses TRBV7-3 and TRBJ1-1, with TRBD1 matching over 8 bases. CDR1 and CDR2 from the germline V gene are SGHTA and FQGTGA. Trimming took 0 bases from V and 1 from J; bases not matched to a gene: 1. This CDR3 comprises 15 residues. The CDR3 region is CASSLTGTGNTEAFF. CDR3 in DNA: TGTGCCAGCAGCTTAACTGGGACAGGGAACACTGAAGCTTTCTTT.

V is TRBV4-2 and J is TRBJ1-2; 7 bases fit TRBD1. The germline gives CDR1 LGHNA, CDR2 YNFKEQ. The CDR3 covers 14 residues. Trimming cost V 6 bases and J 7 bases; bases outside gene matches: 11. Written as DNA, the CDR3 is TGTGCCAGCAGTGTCGGGACAGCGATGCCTGGCTACACCTTC. Translation gives CASSVGTAMPGYTF.

The chain is built from TRBV5-1 and TRBJ1-6; 7 bases are a match to TRBD1. CDR3 size: 15 residues. The V gene end was trimmed by 7 bases and the J gene end by 5 bases; junction bases not matched to a gene: 9. Germline CDR1 and CDR2: SGHRS and YFSETQ. The CDR3 loop is CASQTSGTDNSPLHF. For the CDR3, the DNA is TGCGCCAGCCAAACCTCCGGGACAGATAATTCACCCCTCCACTTT.

The gene calls are TRBV6-5 and TRBJ1-2, with a weak D call TRBD1 (5 bases). The CDR3 contains 13 residues. The germline V and J ends were trimmed by 6 bases and 8 bases, with 16 bases remaining between them. Germline values: CDR1 MNHEY, CDR2 SVGAGI. The CDR3 DNA follows: TGTGCCAGCAGCAGACATATGACAGACGGCTACACCTTC. Its translation: CASSRHMTDGYTF.

V and J are TRBV10-3 and TRBJ2-4; unclear D gene. The CDR3 runs 12 residues. Germline-derived CDR1 and CDR2 are ENHRY and SYGVKD. The V end lost 6 bases, the J end lost 6 bases, and 9 bases lay between the germline ends. The CDR3 here is CAIRETGNIQYF. CDR3 DNA sequence: TGTGCCATCAGGGAGACGGGAAACATTCAGTACTTC.

The rearrangement links TRBV28 to TRBJ1-2; tentatively, D is TRBD1 (6 bases). The germline gives CDR1 MDHEN, CDR2 SYDVKM. This CDR3 has 16 amino acids. V was pared by 2 bases and J by 4 bases, with 17 bases between. In nucleotides, the CDR3 is TGTGCCAGCAGTTTAGGGGGGGGCGGTCTACCCTATGGCTACACCTTC. It codes for CASSLGGGGLPYGYTF.

V usage is TRBV5-1 and J usage is TRBJ1-2, with 7 bases aligning to TRBD1. Trimming at V came to 4 bases and at J to 2 bases, leaving 14 bases not matched to a gene. Germline-derived CDR1 and CDR2 are SGHRS and YFSETQ. The CDR3 contains 17 residues. This CDR3 reads CASSGGTAGGTNYGYTF. The CDR3 DNA reads TGCGCCAGCAGCGGTGGGACAGCCGGTGGAACGAACTATGGCTACACCTTC.

There are a few counts of this clone. The V call is TRBV4-1, the J call TRBJ1-1, with unresolved D. The V end was cut by 4 bases, the J end by 9 bases, with 15 bases between. Germline CDR1 and CDR2: MGHRA and YSYEKL. The CDR3 loop spans 13 amino acids. CDR3 residues: CASSPKAGDQAFF. The DNA of the CDR3 is TGCGCCAGCAGCCCAAAAGCGGGTGATCAAGCTTTCTTT.

The chain carries TRBV11-2 and TRBJ1-4, with TRBD1 matching 11 bases. Germline V lookup: CDR1 SGHAT, CDR2 FQNNGV. V was pared by 5 bases and J by 8 bases, with 4 bases of the junction left unmatched. The CDR3 runs 14 residues. The CDR3 region is CASSLGTGGEKLFF. CDR3 nucleotides: TGTGCCAGCAGCCTGGGGACAGGGGGAGAAAAACTGTTTTTT.